This T cell receptor beta chain was found in a study of human T cells and chemical hapten exposure. This clonotype was observed a handful of times. This CDR3 region has 14 residues. Germline V gene lookup returns CDR1 MNHEY and CDR2 SVGEGT. Trimming took off 8 bases at V and 0 bases at J, with 13 bases between the two ends. One entry per CDR3 protein, called by TCRdb with MiXCR from the RACE reads. The sample yields under 450,000 distinct CDR3 sequences, roughly 4.8% seen once. As for time point: patch test 1, 2 weeks after DPC sensitization. Treatment described: therapeutic diphenylcyclopropenone sensitization with weekly scalp DPC.

The gene calls are TRBV6-2 or TRBV6-3 and TRBJ1-1, with D possibly TRBD1 on 6 matching bases. The sequence was obtained from a woman in her fifties or sixties with alopecia areata. Some clones in this sample may be carry-over from other donors' samples. Sample: whole blood, taken in connection with sensitization to the hapten diphenylcyclopropenone (DPC). CDR3 nucleotide sequence: TGTGCCAGCGCGGACAGATTAATGAACACTGAAGCTTTCTTT. Translated: CASADRLMNTEAFF.